Below are 13 T cell receptor beta chains sequenced from a single sample in a study of PD-L1 blockade in urothelial cancer. Here immunoSEQ multiplex PCR was the method, and the copy in TCRdb shows in-frame clones only, minus some. The sample has approximately 71,000 clones, 85% to 90% seen once. Sample: PBMCs, taken around atezolizumab (anti-PD-L1) treatment. These receptors originate from a man in his sixties with urothelial cancer.

The chain joins TRBV28 to TRBJ1-2, with D maybe TRBD1 (6 bases). V lost 1 base and J lost 4, with 10 bases in between. The CDR3 runs 14 residues. In germline, CDR1 is MDHEN, CDR2 SYDVKM. Written as DNA, the CDR3 is TGTGCCAGCAGTTTATATACAGGGTCCTATGGCTACACCTTC. It translates to CASSLYTGSYGYTF.

V usage is TRBV4-1 and J usage is TRBJ2-2; D is undetermined. The CDR3 runs 13 residues. V was cut by 4 bases and J by 5 bases, with 8 bases left in between. CDR1 and CDR2 from the germline V gene are MGHRA and YSYEKL. CDR3 protein: CASSPVLTGELFF. The CDR3 nucleotides are TGCGCCAGCAGCCCTGTTTTAACCGGGGAGCTGTTTTTT.

The genes are TRBV10-1 and TRBJ1-5; D might be TRBD1 (6 bases). CDR1 is WNHNN, CDR2 SYGVQD, per germline (reference sequence). V lost 7 bases and J 7 bases, leaving 14 bases between the germline ends. This CDR3 is 13 amino acids long. The CDR3 DNA sequence: TGCGCCAGCATAGGCACAGGGCTACAGCCCCAGCATTTT. Translated: CASIGTGLQPQHF.

This clone was seen only once. The chain recombines TRBV28 with TRBJ2-1, with 14 bases that match TRBD2. Looked up from germline, CDR1 is MDHEN and CDR2 is SYDVKM. The CDR3 has 20 amino acids. With V trimmed by 6 bases and J by 0 bases, 13 bases remained unmatched. In nucleotides, the CDR3 is TGTGCCAGCAGCTCCGGGACTAGCGGGAGAAAGACGAGCTCCTACAATGAGCAGTTCTTC. Its protein product is CASSSGTSGRKTSSYNEQFF.

V usage is TRBV28 and J usage is TRBJ1-4, with D perhaps matching TRBD1 (6 bases). V lost 7 bases and J lost 4, with 16 bases in between. The CDR3 runs 15 residues. The germline V gene has CDR1 MDHEN and CDR2 SYDVKM. The CDR3 spells CASNTPGQHNEKLFF. Written as DNA, the CDR3 is TGTGCCAGCAACACGCCAGGACAGCATAATGAAAAACTGTTTTTT.

This chain uses TRBV18 with TRBJ1-1; D not certain. V was clipped by 0 bases and J by 7 bases, with 12 bases between them. This CDR3 has 14 amino acids. CDR1 and CDR2 (germline): KGHSH, LQKENI. The CDR3 region is CASSPPVLQHEAFF. In DNA form, the CDR3 reads TGTGCCAGCTCACCACCGGTTCTACAGCATGAAGCTTTCTTT.

The CDR3 nucleotides are TGTGCCAGCAGCGGACTAGCGGGACACACAGATACGCAGTATTTT. It yields the protein CASSGLAGHTDTQYF. This chain links TRBV27 with TRBJ2-3, with TRBD2 matching 12 bases. Germline CDR1 and CDR2: MNHEY and SMNVEV (reference sequence). The V gene end was trimmed by 6 bases and the J gene end by 2 bases; junction bases not matched to a gene: 3. This CDR3 spans 15 amino acids.

The chain carries TRBV7-9 and TRBJ2-7; unclear D gene. Germline V gene sequence: CDR1 SEHNR, CDR2 FQNEAQ (reference sequence). This CDR3 spans 15 amino acids. V was cut by 4 bases and J by 3 bases, with 16 bases left in between. DNA of the CDR3: TGTGCCAGCAGCTCTAACGTTGACACAGTCTACGAGCAGTACTTC. It codes for CASSSNVDTVYEQYF.

DNA for the CDR3: TGTGCCAGCAGCCGTCCGGGACAGGGGGATGAAGCTTTCTTT. Amino acids: CASSRPGQGDEAFF. The V gene is TRBV27, the J gene TRBJ1-1; TRBD1 matches at 11 bases. This CDR3 region has 14 residues. Germline V gene sequence: CDR1 MNHEY, CDR2 SMNVEV (reference sequence). Trimming at V came to 6 bases and at J to 7 bases, leaving 7 bases not matched to a gene.

The chain couples TRBV4-3 to TRBJ2-7; 11 positions agree with TRBD2. V lost 0 bases to trimming and J lost 5 bases; unmatched junction nucleotides: 9. Germline CDR1 is LGHNA and CDR2 is YSLEER. The CDR3 runs 17 residues. CDR3 sequence: CASSQDLSGRAKNEQYF. The CDR3 DNA is TGCGCCAGCAGCCAAGATCTTAGCGGGAGGGCCAAAAACGAGCAGTACTTC.

There are many counts of this clone. This rearrangement joins TRBV30 to TRBJ1-4; 8 positions match TRBD1. The V gene's germline CDR1 is GTSNPN and CDR2 SVGIG (reference sequence). CDR3 length: 12 residues. The V gene end was trimmed by 5 bases and the J gene end by 10 bases; junction bases not matched to a gene: 6. For the CDR3, the DNA is TGTGCCTGGGGCGGACAGGGAGGAAAACTGTTTTTT. Translation: CAWGGQGGKLFF.

The chain joins TRBV6-4 to TRBJ1-6; TRBD1 aligns across 9 bases. Germline lookup yields CDR1 MRHNA and CDR2 SNTAGT. V lost 6 bases and J lost 9; bases outside the gene matches: 9. CDR3 size: 15 residues. CDR3 sequence (DNA): TGTGCCAGCAGAAGGACAGGGGATAGGAGTTCACCCCTCCACTTT. Its protein product is CASRRTGDRSSPLHF.

This rearrangement joins TRBV10-3 to TRBJ2-3; 16 positions agree with TRBD2. Germline V lookup: CDR1 ENHRY, CDR2 SYGVKD. The CDR3 length is 18 residues. Germline trimming cut 11 bases from V and 0 bases from J; bases unmatched to any gene: 11. The CDR3 DNA reads as TGTGCCGCTCTTTCCGGGACTAGCGGGGGGGAGAGCACAGATACGCAGTATTTT. It is translated as CAALSGTSGGESTDTQYF.